These 29 T cell receptor beta chains share one sample of origin, sequenced in a study of blood T cell repertoires in COVID-19. The protocol was immunoSEQ multiplex PCR, while the TCRdb copy is restricted to in-frame clones and leaves out a portion. This table has about 350,000 clones, around nine tenths appearing once. Material: peripheral blood. The receptors derive from a woman between 65 and 79 years old with COVID-19, enrolled during active disease.

The chain uses TRBV5-8 and TRBJ1-1; D perhaps matches TRBD1 (6 bases). This CDR3 is built from 12 residues. From germline, CDR1 is SGHTS and CDR2 YDEGEE. The V end lost 0 bases, the J end lost 12 bases, and 12 bases lay between the germline ends. CDR3 region: CASSLAGQGPFF. As DNA, the CDR3 is TGTGCCAGCAGCTTGGCCGGGCAGGGGCCTTTCTTT. The variable domain in full, with the rest retrieved from reference TRBV5-8 and TRBJ1-1, is EAGVTQSPTHLIKTRGQQATLRCSPISGHTSVYWYQQALGLGLQFLLWYDEGEERNRGNFPPRFSGRQFPNYSSELNVNALELEDSALYLCASSLAGQGPFFGQGTRLTVV.

The chain joins TRBV30 to TRBJ1-5, with D unresolved. The germline gives CDR1 GTSNPN, CDR2 SVGIG (reference sequence). The V end was cut by 4 bases, the J end by 0 bases, with 19 bases between. CDR3 length: 17 residues. The chain's CDR3 is CAWTDGRLVYSNQPQHF. In DNA form, the CDR3 reads TGTGCCTGGACCGACGGGAGACTGGTGTATAGCAATCAGCCCCAGCATTTT.

The V call is TRBV6-1, the J call TRBJ2-5; 9 nucleotides align to TRBD1. Germline V CDR1 and CDR2: MNHNS, SASEGT. The CDR3 runs 16 residues. Germline trimming cut 4 bases from V and 4 bases from J; bases unmatched to any gene: 10. In DNA, the CDR3 is TGTGCCAGCAGTGTAGGAGCGACAGGGGGGGGAGAGACCCAGTACTTC. Translation gives CASSVGATGGGETQYF.

The J gene is TRBJ1-2, the V gene TRBV12-3 or TRBV12-4; D gene unclear. Trimming cost V 1 base and J 0 bases, with 3 bases left between them. The CDR3 covers 13 residues. CDR3: CASSLGANYGYTF. As DNA, the CDR3 is TGTGCCAGCAGTTTAGGCGCTAACTATGGCTACACCTTC.

This rearrangement joins TRBV27 to TRBJ1-6, with 9 bases lining up with TRBD1. There are 15 residues in the CDR3. Germline CDR1 and CDR2: MNHEY and SMNVEV (reference sequence). Trimming at V came to 2 bases and at J to 10 bases, leaving 6 bases not matched to a gene. CDR3 nucleotide sequence: TGTGCCAGCAGTTTAGTTGGACAGGGGAACTCACCCCTCCACTTT. This encodes CASSLVGQGNSPLHF.

V usage is TRBV3-1 (or the pseudogene TRBV3-2) and J usage is TRBJ1-3, with D possibly being TRBD1 (6 bases). Trimming removed 0 bases at V and 0 bases at J, with 9 bases between. The CDR3 has 16 residues. Germline loops: CDR1 LGHDT, CDR2 YNNKEL (reference sequence). Here the CDR3 reads CASSQDWTASGNTIYF. In DNA form, the CDR3 reads TGTGCCAGCAGCCAAGACTGGACAGCCTCTGGAAACACCATATATTTT.

The CDR3 sequence: CASSEIGGYTEAFF. CDR3 bases: TGTGCCAGCAGTGAAATTGGGGGGTACACTGAAGCTTTCTTT. The chain links TRBV2 to TRBJ1-1; TRBD1 might be the D (5 bases). Germline CDR1 is SNHLY and CDR2 is FYNNEI. V lost 2 bases to trimming and J lost 3 bases, with 10 bases between them. The CDR3 length is 14 residues.

The chain uses TRBV19 and TRBJ1-6; 8 bases line up with TRBD1. The J segment lost 9 bases and the V segment lost 1 base, leaving 5 bases of the junction unmatched. Germline-derived CDR1 and CDR2 are LNHDA and SQIVND (reference sequence). The CDR3 is 15 residues long. The chain's CDR3 is CASSIADRASSPLHF. The CDR3 region has the DNA TGTGCCAGTAGTATAGCGGACAGGGCAAGTTCACCCCTCCACTTT.

The genes are TRBV18 and TRBJ2-7; a possible D gene is TRBD1 (5 bases). CDR3 length: 15 amino acids. CDR1 is KGHSH, CDR2 LQKENI, per germline. V shed 0 bases and J shed 3 bases, with 12 bases lying between them. This CDR3 is CASSPPTRALYEQYF. CDR3 DNA sequence: TGTGCCAGCTCACCACCGACCAGGGCCCTCTACGAGCAGTACTTC. Drawing the rest from reference TRBV18 and TRBJ2-7, the complete variable domain is NAGVMQNPRHLVRRRGQEARLRCSPMKGHSHVYWYRQLPEEGLKFMVYLQKENIIDESGMPKERFSAEFPKEGPSILRIQQVVRGDSAAYFCASSPPTRALYEQYFGPGTRLTVT.

V and J are TRBV30 and TRBJ1-1; D not certain. Germline V lookup: CDR1 GTSNPN, CDR2 SVGIG (reference sequence). V lost 2 bases and J lost 13, with 17 bases in between. The CDR3 has 12 amino acids. CDR3 in DNA: TGTGCCTGGAGTCCATCCCCTTCACAAAGTTTCTTT. Amino acid sequence: CAWSPSPSQSFF.

The chain combines TRBV7-2 with TRBJ1-1; possible D gene TRBD1, 5 bases. The CDR3 consists of 12 residues. Per germline, CDR1 SGHTA and CDR2 FQGNSA. V was trimmed by 3 bases and J by 12 bases, leaving 14 bases between them. The CDR3 coding sequence is TGTGCCAGCAGCTTTTCAGGGAGGAAGACTTTCTTT. It translates to CASSFSGRKTFF.

This sequence joins TRBV10-1 and TRBJ2-1; D is possibly TRBD2 (7 bases). The CDR3 sequence is 13 residues long. In germline, CDR1 is WNHNN, CDR2 SYGVQD (reference sequence). Trimming took off 4 bases at V and 10 bases at J, with 14 bases between the two ends. The DNA of the CDR3 is TGCGCCAGCAGTGCTGGGGGGGGCAGGGAGCAGTTCTTC. Its protein product is CASSAGGGREQFF.

The gene calls are TRBV7-8 and TRBJ1-5, with 7 bases fitting TRBD1. J gave up 5 bases and V 5 bases, and 9 bases lay outside the gene matches. From germline, CDR1 is SGHVS and CDR2 FQNEAQ. The CDR3 runs to 15 residues. The CDR3 region is CASSQGGRSDQPQHF. DNA for the CDR3: TGTGCCAGCAGCCAGGGGGGGAGATCGGATCAGCCCCAGCATTTT.

The CDR3 nucleotides read TGTGCCAGCAGCTTCCCAGGGGCGAAGAGGGACTATGGCTACACCTTC. The encoded protein is CASSFPGAKRDYGYTF. The chain has TRBV11-2 and TRBJ1-2, with TRBD1 as a possible D gene (6 bases). CDR1 and CDR2 from the germline V gene are SGHAT and FQNNGV. The CDR3 covers 16 residues. Trimming took 3 bases from V and 3 from J, leaving 17 bases between them. Using reference TRBV11-2 and TRBJ1-2 for the parts outside the CDR3, the full variable domain is EAGVAQSPRYKIIEKRQSVAFWCNPISGHATLYWYQQILGQGPKLLIQFQNNGVVDDSQLPKDRFSAERLKGVDSTLKIQPAKLEDSAVYLCASSFPGAKRDYGYTFGSGTRLTVV.

The chain joins TRBV6-6 to TRBJ2-3; 7 nucleotides agree with TRBD1. J lost 2 bases, V lost 9 bases, and 5 bases had no gene match. The germline V gene encodes CDR1 MNHNY and CDR2 SVGAGI (reference sequence). This CDR3 has 13 amino acids. The CDR3 here is CASIQGLTDTQYF. The CDR3 region has the DNA TGTGCCAGTATACAGGGGCTCACAGATACGCAGTATTTT.

CDR3 protein: CASASGQGGGTDTQYF. CDR3 DNA: TGTGCTAGTGCCTCGGGACAGGGAGGTGGCACAGATACGCAGTATTTT. The rearrangement links TRBV12-5 to TRBJ2-3; 9 bases fit TRBD1. After removal of 7 bases from V and 1 base from J, the junction contained 9 bases not matched to a gene. Germline CDR1 reads LGHNT; CDR2 reads FRNRAP. The CDR3 extends over 16 amino acids.

The J gene is TRBJ2-7, the V gene TRBV18, with 11 bases identical to TRBD1. The CDR3 extends over 13 amino acids. The ends lost 6 bases at V and 6 bases at J; junction bases unmatched: 4. The germline CDR1 and CDR2 sequences are KGHSH and LQKENI. CDR3 protein: CASSPDRGPEQYF. In DNA, the CDR3 is TGTGCCAGCTCCCCGGACAGGGGGCCCGAGCAGTACTTC.

V gene TRBV18 combines with J gene TRBJ1-1; 7 bases agree with TRBD1. CDR1 is KGHSH, CDR2 LQKENI, per germline. This CDR3 contains 15 residues. J lost 12 bases, V lost 2 bases, and 15 bases had no gene match. DNA of the CDR3: TGTGCCAGCTCACCATATACAGCGTTGACAGGGTGGTCTTTCTTT. It yields the protein CASSPYTALTGWSFF.

The chain combines TRBV2 with TRBJ1-2; 7 nucleotides match TRBD1. Trimming took 6 bases from V and 2 from J; bases not matched to a gene: 9. CDR1 SNHLY and CDR2 FYNNEI come from the germline V gene. CDR3 size: 15 residues. The CDR3, as DNA: TGTGCCAGCAGGGCAGCCGGGACAGCGAACTATGGCTACACCTTC. Protein product: CASRAAGTANYGYTF. Combining the CDR3 with reference TRBV2 and TRBJ1-2 gives the whole variable domain EPEVTQTPSHQVTQMGQEVILRCVPISNHLYFYWYRQILGQKVEFLVSFYNNEISEKSEIFDDQFSVERPDGSNFTLKIRSTKLEDSAMYFCASRAAGTANYGYTFGSGTRLTVV.

This sequence joins TRBV14 and TRBJ1-2; 9 bases fit TRBD1. The CDR3 runs to 14 residues. V was clipped by 5 bases and J by 4 bases; unmatched bases: 5. The germline CDR1 and CDR2 sequences are SGHDN and FVKESK. CDR3 nucleotide sequence: TGTGCCAGCAGCGCTCCGGGACAGGGCTATGGCTACACCTTC. This gives the protein CASSAPGQGYGYTF.

The J gene is TRBJ2-3, the V gene TRBV19; 7 nucleotides agree with TRBD2. The V gene end was trimmed by 7 bases and the J gene end by 2 bases; junction bases not matched to a gene: 9. Per the germline V gene, CDR1 is LNHDA and CDR2 is SQIVND (reference sequence). The CDR3 runs 15 residues. The CDR3 DNA is TGTGCCAGTAACGGGGGGTTCCCGACCACAGATACGCAGTATTTT. Amino acid sequence: CASNGGFPTTDTQYF.

This clone was found a few times. The rearrangement joins TRBV4-3 to TRBJ2-7, with TRBD2 as a possible D gene (6 bases). V lost 1 base and J 3 bases, leaving 10 bases between the germline ends. The CDR3 length is 14 residues. CDR1 LGHNA and CDR2 YSLEER come from the germline V gene. The CDR3 sequence is CASSQGGLGYEQYF. The CDR3 DNA reads TGCGCCAGCAGCCAAGGGGGACTCGGCTACGAGCAGTACTTC.

The chain uses TRBV28 and TRBJ1-5; TRBD1 matches at 7 bases. V was pared by 6 bases and J by 3 bases, with 8 bases of the junction left unmatched. The V gene's germline CDR1 is MDHEN and CDR2 SYDVKM. The CDR3 loop spans 15 amino acids. The CDR3, as DNA: TGTGCCAGCAGGGGCACAGGGGTTTCCAATCAGCCCCAGCATTTT. Its protein is CASRGTGVSNQPQHF.

This chain joins TRBV27 and TRBJ2-7; D gene ambiguous. The ends were cut back, 8 bases at V and 4 bases at J, with 9 bases in the middle. There are 11 residues in the CDR3. Germline CDR1 and CDR2: MNHEY and SMNVEV (reference sequence). CDR3 in DNA: TGTGCCAGCGGCAGTCGTTACGAGCAGTACTTC. Its protein product is CASGSRYEQYF.

The chain links TRBV27 to TRBJ1-6, with D unresolved. Germline CDR1 reads MNHEY; CDR2 reads SMNVEV (reference sequence). Trimming left V 2 bases short and J 10 bases short, with 18 bases between. This CDR3 has 16 amino acids. The CDR3 DNA reads TGTGCCAGCAGTTTAAGAGGCAGGAGCCCGGGGTCACCCCTCCACTTT. Amino acid sequence: CASSLRGRSPGSPLHF.

J is TRBJ1-1 and V is TRBV7-2, with 7 bases aligning to TRBD1. CDR1 is SGHTA, CDR2 FQGNSA, per germline. With V trimmed by 3 bases and J by 2 bases, 3 bases remained unmatched. CDR3 size: 14 residues. The DNA for the CDR3 is TGTGCCAGCAGCTTTACAGGGGAAAACACTGAAGCTTTCTTT. Translation gives CASSFTGENTEAFF. The variable domain in full, completed from reference TRBV7-2 and TRBJ1-1, reads GAGVSQSPSNKVTEKGKDVELRCDPISGHTALYWYRQSLGQGLEFLIYFQGNSAPDKSGLPSDRFSAERTGGSVSTLTIQRTQQEDSAVYLCASSFTGENTEAFFGQGTRLTVV.

V is TRBV5-6 and J is TRBJ1-6; 7 nucleotides agree with TRBD1. V shed 3 bases and J 10 bases; nucleotides not matched to a gene: 13. CDR1 and CDR2 (germline): SGHDT, YYEEEE. CDR3 length: 16 amino acids. CDR3 coding DNA: TGTGCCAGCAGCTCATACGACGCCGGACAGGCCTCACCCCTCCACTTT. Protein product: CASSSYDAGQASPLHF.

There are a few counts of this clone. The chain uses TRBV6-6 and TRBJ2-7, with D uncertain. Germline V gives CDR1 MNHNY, CDR2 SVGAGI (reference sequence). The CDR3 totals 13 residues. Between the trimmed V and J ends, which lost 2 bases and 6 bases, there was a span of 11 bases. In DNA, the CDR3 is TGTGCCAGCAGTTACAGTCAGACTCGCGAGCAGTACTTC. Translated: CASSYSQTREQYF.

V gene TRBV10-3 combines with J gene TRBJ2-3; 11 nucleotides agree with TRBD2. This CDR3 is 16 amino acids long. The V segment lost 2 bases and the J segment 3 bases; nucleotides outside the gene matches: 4. CDR1 ENHRY and CDR2 SYGVKD come from the germline V gene. CDR3 coding DNA: TGTGCCATCAGTGAGGGGTCTAGCGGGGGGACAGATACGCAGTATTTT. It is translated as CAISEGSSGGTDTQYF.